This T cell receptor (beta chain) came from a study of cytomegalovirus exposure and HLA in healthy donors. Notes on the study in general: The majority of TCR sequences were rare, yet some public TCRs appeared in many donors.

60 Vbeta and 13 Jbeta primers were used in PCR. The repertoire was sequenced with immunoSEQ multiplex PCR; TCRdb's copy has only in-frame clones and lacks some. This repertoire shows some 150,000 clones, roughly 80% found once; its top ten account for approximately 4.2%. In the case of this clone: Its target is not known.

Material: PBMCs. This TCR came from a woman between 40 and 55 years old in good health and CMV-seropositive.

CDR3 DNA: TGCGCCAGCAGCTTGGCCACAGGGGTCGGTTATCAGCCCCAGCATTTT. Protein: CASSLATGVGYQPQHF. This sequence joins TRBV5-1 and TRBJ1-5; 7 nucleotides align to TRBD1. The CDR3 is 16 amino acids. V shed 0 bases, J shed 5 bases, and the junction held 8 bases outside the gene matches. Germline values: CDR1 SGHRS, CDR2 YFSETQ.